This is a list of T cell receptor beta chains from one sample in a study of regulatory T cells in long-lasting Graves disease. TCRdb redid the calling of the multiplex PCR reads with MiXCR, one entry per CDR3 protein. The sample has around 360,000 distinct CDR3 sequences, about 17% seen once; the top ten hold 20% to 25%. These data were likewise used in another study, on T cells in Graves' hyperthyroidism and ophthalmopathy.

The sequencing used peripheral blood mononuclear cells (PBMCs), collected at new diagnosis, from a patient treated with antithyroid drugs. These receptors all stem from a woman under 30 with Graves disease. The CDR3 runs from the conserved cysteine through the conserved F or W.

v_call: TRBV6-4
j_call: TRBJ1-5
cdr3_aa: CASSRGPGQPQHF

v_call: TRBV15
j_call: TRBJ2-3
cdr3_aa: CATSRGTGVGTDTQYF

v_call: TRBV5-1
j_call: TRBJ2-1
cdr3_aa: CASSQWGSSYNEQFF

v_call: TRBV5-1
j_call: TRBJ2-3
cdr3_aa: CASSPQGGVDTQYF

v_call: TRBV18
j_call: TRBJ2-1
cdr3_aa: CASSSLSPGLAGPWSEQFF

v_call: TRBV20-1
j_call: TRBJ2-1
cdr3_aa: CSAHRGTHNNEQFF

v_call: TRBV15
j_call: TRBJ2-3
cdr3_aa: CATSLLGTVVSDTQYF

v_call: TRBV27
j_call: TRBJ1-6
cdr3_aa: CATGGFNSPLHF

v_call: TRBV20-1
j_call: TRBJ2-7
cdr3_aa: CSARLAGVPYEQYF

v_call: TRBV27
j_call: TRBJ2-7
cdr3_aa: CASSTPGQLSSYEQYF

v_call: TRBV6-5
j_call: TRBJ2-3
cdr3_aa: CASSSRRGLGLGTQYF

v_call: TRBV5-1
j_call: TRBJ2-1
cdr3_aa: CASSLRQVGTYNEQFF

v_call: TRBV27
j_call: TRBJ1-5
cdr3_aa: CASSLVGARGQPQHF

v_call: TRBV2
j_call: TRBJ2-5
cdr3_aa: CASTATTGVGTQYF

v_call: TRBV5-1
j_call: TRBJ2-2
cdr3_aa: CASSTSGTAGNTGELFF

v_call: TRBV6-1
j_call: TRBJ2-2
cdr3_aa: CASSDGGSTGELFF

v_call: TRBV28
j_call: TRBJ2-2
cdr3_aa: CASSPGLAGGLDGELFF

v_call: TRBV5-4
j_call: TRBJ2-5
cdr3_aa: CASSPGLQEETQYF

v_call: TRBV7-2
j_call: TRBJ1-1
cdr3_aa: CASSQQGWTEAFF

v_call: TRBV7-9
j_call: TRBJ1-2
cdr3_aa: CASSLTVYGYTF

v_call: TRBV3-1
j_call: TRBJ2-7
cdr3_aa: CASSPTGTVTYEQYF

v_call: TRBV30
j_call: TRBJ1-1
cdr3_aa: CAWSEGAEAFF

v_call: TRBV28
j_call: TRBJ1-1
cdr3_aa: CASSLLGSNTEAFF

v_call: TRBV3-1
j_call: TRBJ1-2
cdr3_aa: CASSPLALAGAGYTF

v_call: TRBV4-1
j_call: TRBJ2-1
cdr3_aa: CASSARLAGSYNEQFF

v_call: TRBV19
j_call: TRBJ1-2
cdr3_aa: CASSPIDRGTYGYTF

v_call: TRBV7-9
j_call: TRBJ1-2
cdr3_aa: CASLGEAGRYGYTF

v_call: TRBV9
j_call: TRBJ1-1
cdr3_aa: CASSRGRNTEAFF

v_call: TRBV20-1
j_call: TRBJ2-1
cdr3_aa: CSANQRTYNEQFF

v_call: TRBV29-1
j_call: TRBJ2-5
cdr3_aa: CSVEHLDRGRETQYF

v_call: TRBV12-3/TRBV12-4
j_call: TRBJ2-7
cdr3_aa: CASSRTSGGSGVSDEQYF

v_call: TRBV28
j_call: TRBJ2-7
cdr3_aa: CASRPGILSYEQYF

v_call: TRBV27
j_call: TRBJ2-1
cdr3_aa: CASRAGTGRNEQFF